The entry that follows covers one T cell receptor (beta chain) sequence. Its antigen remains unidentified. No base quality information exists; no much larger clone differs at one position. Library preparation was by the immunoSEQ multiplex PCR assay. As for the authors' bioinformatics: A statistical classification framework was built for diagnosing cytomegalovirus status from the catalog of TCR beta chain sequences. TCRdb took over this immuneACCESS table, retaining in-frame rearrangements with V and J assigned. Such tables are incomplete; in checked studies, under half of the missing clones stem from an unresolved V gene, and the remainder is unexplained. V, J and clone size reflect that table, while D and trimming were determined from the DNA. The sample yields approximately 160,000 clones; around 92% were counted once. The ten top clones hold just over 4% of the sample. This specimen belongs to a study of cytomegalovirus exposure and HLA in healthy donors (dated by TCRdb to 2017 to 2019). For context, the study as a whole: According to a later analysis, the roughly 120 validation repertoires were produced on the same platform as the 700 or so repertoires of the first cohort. The study aimed to test whether signatures of past pathogen exposure could be identified by cataloging public T cell receptors. A separate validation cohort of more than 100 different subjects was used in addition to the roughly 720-subject first cohort. To predict cytomegalovirus infection status, the study brought together high-throughput TCR immunosequencing, statistical association of individual TCRs with disease status, and machine learning.

The CDR3 goes from the cysteine to the phenylalanine over 15 residues. Kept here is only the CDR3 DNA, which spans 45 bases and is read in frame from base 1. CDR1 and CDR2 are read off the germline V gene (reference sequence) as MNHEY and SMNVEV. Trimming takes 5 bases from V and 4 bases from J, and the germline ends sit 17 bases apart. Donors formed part of the validation cohort, which comprised 120 subjects and was distinct from the first cohort of some 700 subjects. Findings and caveats that apply to the study as a whole: Most TCR sequences were observed very rarely across donors, whereas some public TCRs were present in many individuals. The study gave a list of 150 to 200 TCR beta chains associated with cytomegalovirus. The classifier was reported to diagnose cytomegalovirus status with high specificity and sensitivity in both the original and validation cohorts. According to the authors, the approach could potentially be generalized to other disease states and immunological phenotypes. A few of the identified cytomegalovirus-associated TCR beta chains were confirmed in vitro to be specific for cytomegalovirus antigens. All 130 or so repertoires were used to score co-occurrence in the validation cohort in a later analysis, because that analysis had no HLA typing for the cohort. Subsequent analysis determined that TCRs grouped into clusters in the first cohort also showed a tendency toward co-occurrence across the approximately 110 validation repertoires, and 90% to 95% of cluster scores exceeded 0.

The sequence is built from TRBV27 and TRBJ1-1, and TRBD1 may be the D gene, going by 5 matching bases. The sample was PBMCs. The TCR originated in a man aged 18-30 years in good health and CMV-seropositive. The DNA is TGTGCCAGCAGTGATTTCATGGGGCTGGGCACTGAAGCTTTCTTT. Its translation is CASSDFMGLGTEAFF.